This TCR beta chain is from a study of CD8 T cells in Susac syndrome. Reverse transcription of roughly 0.5 to 1 ug RNA was carried out with random hexamers. By means of immunoSEQ multiplex PCR, TCR beta CDR3 spanning 54 Vbeta and 13 Jbeta underwent amplification. One entry per CDR3 protein results from TCRdb running MiXCR on the immunoSEQ multiplex PCR reads. The sample has about 150,000 distinct CDR3 sequences; approximately 94% are singletons. Findings and caveats of the study: A relatively small number of individuals underwent TCR sequencing and HLA analysis.

A remark on this clonotype: Its target is not known.

Germline V gene sequence: CDR1 SGHRS, CDR2 YFSETQ. CDR3 length: 17 amino acids. Trimming took 4 bases from V and 10 from J, leaving 29 bases between them. The chain is built from TRBV5-1 and TRBJ1-1; D is possibly TRBD1 (6 bases). The clonotype originates from a human donor with Susac syndrome. The sequenced material came from CD4+ T cells from PBMCs. The CDR3 nucleotides are TGCGCCAGCAGCCTCTACAGCTCGGGTGTCCAGGGGTCAGTAGCTTTCTTT. Its translation is CASSLYSSGVQGSVAFF.